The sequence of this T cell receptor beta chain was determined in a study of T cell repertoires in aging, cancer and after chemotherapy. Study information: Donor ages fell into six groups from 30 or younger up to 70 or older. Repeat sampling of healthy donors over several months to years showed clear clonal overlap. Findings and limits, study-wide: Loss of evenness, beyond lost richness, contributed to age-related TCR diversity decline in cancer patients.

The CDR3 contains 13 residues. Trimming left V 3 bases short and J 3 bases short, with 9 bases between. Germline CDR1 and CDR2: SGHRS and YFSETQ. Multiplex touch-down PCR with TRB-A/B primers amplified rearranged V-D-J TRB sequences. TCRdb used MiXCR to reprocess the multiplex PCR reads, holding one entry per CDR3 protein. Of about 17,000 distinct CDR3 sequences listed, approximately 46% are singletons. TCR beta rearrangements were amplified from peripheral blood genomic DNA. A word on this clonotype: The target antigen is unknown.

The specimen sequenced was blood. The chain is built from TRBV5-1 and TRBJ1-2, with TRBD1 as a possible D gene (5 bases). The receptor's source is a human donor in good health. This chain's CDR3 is CASSWGGDYGYTF. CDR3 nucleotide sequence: TGCGCCAGCAGCTGGGGGGGAGACTATGGCTACACCTTC.